Detailed here is one TCR beta chain. RNA was extracted with the RNeasy kit, and a quantity of about 0.45 to 1 ug was reverse transcribed using random hexamers. It was immunoSEQ multiplex PCR that amplified TCR beta CDR3 across 54 Vbeta and 13 Jbeta. MiXCR, run by TCRdb on the immunoSEQ multiplex PCR reads, gives a single entry per CDR3 protein. The table records 150,000 to 180,000 distinct CDR3 sequences, 94% of them present only once. This entry is derived from a study of CD8 T cells in Susac syndrome. Sequencing of TCR beta was performed on blood CD8+ and CD4+ T cells. Control patients had untreated stable or active relapsing-remitting multiple sclerosis by revised McDonald criteria. CD8+ and CD4+ T cells were negatively isolated; TEMRA cells were FACS-enriched. The clonotype originates from a human donor with multiple sclerosis. Sequenced: CD8+ T cells from PBMCs.

The CDR3 loop reads CASSDVGANVLTF. The CDR3 DNA follows: TGTGCCAGCAGCGACGTGGGGGCCAACGTCCTGACTTTC. This chain connects TRBV9 to TRBJ2-6; no clear D gene. Germline V gene sequence: CDR1 SGDLS, CDR2 YYNGEE. The CDR3 has 13 amino acids. Trimming took off 3 bases at V and 4 bases at J, with 5 bases between the two ends.